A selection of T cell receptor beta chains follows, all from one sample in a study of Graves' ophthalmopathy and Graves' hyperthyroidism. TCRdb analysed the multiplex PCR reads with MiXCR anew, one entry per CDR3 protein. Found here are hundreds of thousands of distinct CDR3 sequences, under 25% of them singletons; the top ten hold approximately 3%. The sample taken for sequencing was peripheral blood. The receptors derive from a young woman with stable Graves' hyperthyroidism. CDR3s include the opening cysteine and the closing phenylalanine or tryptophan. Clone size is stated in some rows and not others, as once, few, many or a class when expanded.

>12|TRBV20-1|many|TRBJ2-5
CSAPRTSETQYF
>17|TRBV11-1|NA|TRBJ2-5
CASSSGTSYRVQETQYF
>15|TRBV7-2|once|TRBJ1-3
CASSGRQGPGNTIYF
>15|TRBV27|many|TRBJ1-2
CASSVAGQGDYGYTF
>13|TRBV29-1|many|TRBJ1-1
CSVVSYRAGEAFF
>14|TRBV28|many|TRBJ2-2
CASTYFLGAGELFF
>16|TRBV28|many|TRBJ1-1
CASSFGELGGAGEAFF
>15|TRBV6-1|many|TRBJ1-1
CASSEQFLLNTEAFF
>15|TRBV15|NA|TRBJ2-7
CATRMAWGQTYEQYF
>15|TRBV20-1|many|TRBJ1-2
CSARAPGIGTKGYTF
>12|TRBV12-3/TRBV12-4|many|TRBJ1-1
CASTTGGGEAFF
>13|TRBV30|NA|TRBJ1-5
CAWSALKGQPQHF
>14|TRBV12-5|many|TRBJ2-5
CASGPGGGQETQYF
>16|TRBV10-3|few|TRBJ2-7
CAISESAWDGSYEQYF
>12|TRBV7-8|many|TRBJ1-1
CASSFTGPEAFF
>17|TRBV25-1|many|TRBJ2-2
CASSDLKNGGQTGELFF
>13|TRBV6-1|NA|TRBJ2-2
CAGGQGETGELWF